Below are 17 T cell receptor beta chains sequenced from a single sample in a study of blood T cell repertoires in COVID-19 (dated by TCRdb to 2020 to 2022). Libraries were constructed by the immunoSEQ multiplex PCR assay. The source is immuneACCESS, and TCRdb retained only in-frame sequences with V and J called. Part of the clones is not carried over; for the studies checked, unresolved V genes explain less than half of this, and the remainder is unexplained. This sample has about 110,000 clones in its table, and 60% to 85% of those were observed once. The ten largest clonotypes hold around 1.9% of the sample. The source material was peripheral blood. Receptors originate from a woman in her thirties or forties with acute or convalescent COVID-19.

With regard to this clone: The junction shows a germline mismatch at one end, possibly a read error. V usage is TRBV6-5 and J usage is TRBJ1-2; weak D call: TRBD1 (5 bases). Germline assignment: CDR1 MNHEY and CDR2 SVGAGI. The CDR3 spans 13 residues. The CDR3 DNA follows: TGTGCCAGCGGTTACGGGGGAGGCTATGGCTACACCTTC. Protein product: CASGYGGGYGYTF.

The V call is TRBV2, the J call TRBJ1-3; unclear D gene. Germline values: CDR1 SNHLY, CDR2 FYNNEI. CDR3 length: 15 amino acids. V shed 1 base and J shed 5 bases, with 12 bases lying between them. The CDR3 nucleotides are TGTGCCAGCAGTGAAGAGGTGGCAGGTCGAAACACCATATATTTT. Protein product: CASSEEVAGRNTIYF.

CDR3 residues: CASSLRQGGQPQHF. In DNA form, the CDR3 reads TGCGCCAGCAGTCTTAGACAGGGCGGACAGCCCCAGCATTTT. This rearrangement joins TRBV4-1 to TRBJ1-5; TRBD1 matches at 7 bases. This CDR3 region has 14 residues. The junction had 9 bases not matched to a gene; V was cut back by 6 bases and J by 7 bases. Germline assignment: CDR1 MGHRA and CDR2 YSYEKL.

This clone came up a few times. The rearrangement uses TRBV6-6 and TRBJ1-1; D is ambiguous. The length of the CDR3 is 14 residues. The V end was cut by 0 bases, the J end by 1 base, with 6 bases between. CDR1 is MNHNY and CDR2 is SVGAGI in the germline V gene (reference sequence). DNA of the CDR3: TGTGCCAGCAGTTACTCCAACTCGAACACTGAAGCTTTCTTT. As protein: CASSYSNSNTEAFF.

The CDR3 DNA sequence: TGCGCCAGCAGCCAGGACACCCTCTACGAGCAGTACTTC. Protein: CASSQDTLYEQYF. V and J are TRBV5-1 and TRBJ2-7; D is possibly TRBD1 (5 bases). The CDR3 totals 13 residues. Germline loops: CDR1 SGHRS, CDR2 YFSETQ. The germline V and J ends were trimmed by 4 bases and 3 bases, with 11 bases remaining between them.

The V call is TRBV19, the J call TRBJ1-5; 10 nucleotides align to TRBD1. The length of the CDR3 is 17 residues. After removal of 6 bases from V and 3 bases from J, the junction contained 11 bases not matched to a gene. CDR1 and CDR2 from the germline V gene are LNHDA and SQIVND (reference sequence). CDR3 residues: CASSMTGTGVNNQPQHF. CDR3 sequence (DNA): TGTGCCAGTAGCATGACCGGGACAGGGGTCAACAATCAGCCCCAGCATTTT. The complete variable domain, with remaining parts taken from reference TRBV19 and TRBJ1-5, reads DGGITQSPKYLFRKEGQNVTLSCEQNLNHDAMYWYRQDPGQGLRLIYYSQIVNDFQKGDIAEGYSVSREKKESFPLTVTSAQKNPTAFYLCASSMTGTGVNNQPQHFGDGTRLSIL.

This chain links TRBV2 with TRBJ2-3, with D unclear. V lost 0 bases and J lost 3, with 7 bases in between. Germline loops: CDR1 SNHLY, CDR2 FYNNEI. This CDR3 has 14 amino acids. The CDR3 sequence is CASSEAFGTDTQYF. The DNA for the CDR3 is TGTGCCAGCAGTGAAGCGTTCGGGACAGATACGCAGTATTTT. The whole variable domain, remainder taken from reference TRBV2 and TRBJ2-3, is EPEVTQTPSHQVTQMGQEVILRCVPISNHLYFYWYRQILGQKVEFLVSFYNNEISEKSEIFDDQFSVERPDGSNFTLKIRSTKLEDSAMYFCASSEAFGTDTQYFGPGTRLTVL.

The chain joins TRBV19 to TRBJ1-6; 8 nucleotides align to TRBD1. After removal of 8 bases from V and 4 bases from J, the junction contained 7 bases not matched to a gene. Germline CDR1 LNHDA, CDR2 SQIVND (reference sequence). The CDR3 totals 15 residues. The CDR3 is CASCDRGFYNSPLHF. The CDR3 DNA follows: TGTGCCAGTTGTGACAGGGGATTTTATAATTCACCCCTCCACTTT.

The chain carries TRBV5-1 and TRBJ1-4, with TRBD1 matching over 8 bases. The CDR3 is made up of 16 amino acids. CDR1 and CDR2 from the germline V gene are SGHRS and YFSETQ. V gave up 4 bases and J gave up 0 bases; unmatched junction bases: 5. CDR3 nucleotides: TGCGCCAGCAGCCTAGGACAGGGCGCAACTAATGAAAAACTGTTTTTT. Translating it yields CASSLGQGATNEKLFF.

The J gene is TRBJ1-6, the V gene TRBV5-6; D perhaps matches TRBD1 (6 bases). Germline CDR1 SGHDT, CDR2 YYEEEE. V was trimmed by 4 bases and J by 7 bases, leaving 12 bases between them. The CDR3 is 14 residues long. CDR3 loop: CASSPGHLNSPLHF. The CDR3 DNA sequence: TGTGCCAGCAGCCCGGGACATCTGAATTCACCCCTCCACTTT.

This chain links TRBV27 with TRBJ2-5; a possible D gene is TRBD2 (5 bases). Germline CDR1 reads MNHEY; CDR2 reads SMNVEV (reference sequence). Between the trimmed V and J ends, which lost 3 bases and 5 bases, there was a span of 10 bases. This CDR3 region has 13 residues. Here the CDR3 reads CASSFGPGETQYF. The CDR3 DNA follows: TGTGCCAGCAGTTTCGGGCCGGGGGAGACCCAGTACTTC.

This clone has only a few counts. V and J are TRBV2 and TRBJ2-5, with TRBD2 identical over 10 bases. The J segment lost 2 bases and the V segment lost 6 bases, leaving 9 bases of the junction unmatched. The CDR3 loop spans 16 amino acids. Germline CDR1 reads SNHLY; CDR2 reads FYNNEI. The CDR3 protein is CASSLTSGVTQETQYF. Written as DNA, the CDR3 is TGTGCCAGCAGCCTCACTAGCGGGGTAACTCAAGAGACCCAGTACTTC.

The chain employs TRBV6-5 and TRBJ2-3; TRBD1 matches 8 bases. CDR3 length: 14 residues. The V segment lost 10 bases and the J segment 3 bases; nucleotides outside the gene matches: 9. Germline V gene data show CDR1 as MNHEY and CDR2 as SVGAGI. CDR3 sequence reads: CATDKRQGTDTQYF. CDR3 bases: TGTGCCACCGACAAACGACAGGGGACAGATACGCAGTATTTT.

The chain is built from TRBV4-2 and TRBJ1-1, with D tentatively TRBD1 (6 bases). CDR3 length equals 16 residues. Germline V gives CDR1 LGHNA, CDR2 YNFKEQ. V shed 0 bases and J shed 4 bases, with 15 bases lying between them. The CDR3 here is CASSQDGGAMGTEAFF. The CDR3 DNA reads TGTGCCAGCAGCCAAGATGGGGGGGCGATGGGCACTGAAGCTTTCTTT.

The genes are TRBV29-1 and TRBJ2-1; 9 positions match TRBD1. V was clipped by 6 bases and J by 4 bases; unmatched bases: 13. This CDR3 is built from 16 residues. The germline V gene has CDR1 SQVTM and CDR2 ANQGSEA. The CDR3, as DNA: TGCAGCGTCCTGGCGCCGGGACAGGGATTTTACAATGAGCAGTTCTTC. Translated, it gives CSVLAPGQGFYNEQFF.

The rearrangement uses TRBV3-1 (or the pseudogene TRBV3-2) and TRBJ2-7, with TRBD1 identical over 9 bases. This CDR3 spans 14 amino acids. Germline V gives CDR1 LGHDT, CDR2 YNNKEL (reference sequence). Germline trimming cut 4 bases from V and 6 bases from J; bases unmatched to any gene: 7. The CDR3 reads CASSPYTGGGEQYF. CDR3 DNA: TGTGCCAGCAGCCCGTATACAGGGGGCGGCGAGCAGTACTTC.

The chain combines TRBV23-1 with TRBJ1-3, with D possibly being TRBD1 (6 bases). TRBV23-1 is given ORF status, its function remaining uncertain. V lost 0 bases and J 0 bases, leaving 18 bases between the germline ends. CDR3 length: 19 residues. The CDR3 reads CASSQSTRGTSLSGNTIYF. CDR3 coding DNA: TGCGCCAGCAGTCAATCAACCAGGGGAACGTCTCTCTCTGGAAACACCATATATTTT.